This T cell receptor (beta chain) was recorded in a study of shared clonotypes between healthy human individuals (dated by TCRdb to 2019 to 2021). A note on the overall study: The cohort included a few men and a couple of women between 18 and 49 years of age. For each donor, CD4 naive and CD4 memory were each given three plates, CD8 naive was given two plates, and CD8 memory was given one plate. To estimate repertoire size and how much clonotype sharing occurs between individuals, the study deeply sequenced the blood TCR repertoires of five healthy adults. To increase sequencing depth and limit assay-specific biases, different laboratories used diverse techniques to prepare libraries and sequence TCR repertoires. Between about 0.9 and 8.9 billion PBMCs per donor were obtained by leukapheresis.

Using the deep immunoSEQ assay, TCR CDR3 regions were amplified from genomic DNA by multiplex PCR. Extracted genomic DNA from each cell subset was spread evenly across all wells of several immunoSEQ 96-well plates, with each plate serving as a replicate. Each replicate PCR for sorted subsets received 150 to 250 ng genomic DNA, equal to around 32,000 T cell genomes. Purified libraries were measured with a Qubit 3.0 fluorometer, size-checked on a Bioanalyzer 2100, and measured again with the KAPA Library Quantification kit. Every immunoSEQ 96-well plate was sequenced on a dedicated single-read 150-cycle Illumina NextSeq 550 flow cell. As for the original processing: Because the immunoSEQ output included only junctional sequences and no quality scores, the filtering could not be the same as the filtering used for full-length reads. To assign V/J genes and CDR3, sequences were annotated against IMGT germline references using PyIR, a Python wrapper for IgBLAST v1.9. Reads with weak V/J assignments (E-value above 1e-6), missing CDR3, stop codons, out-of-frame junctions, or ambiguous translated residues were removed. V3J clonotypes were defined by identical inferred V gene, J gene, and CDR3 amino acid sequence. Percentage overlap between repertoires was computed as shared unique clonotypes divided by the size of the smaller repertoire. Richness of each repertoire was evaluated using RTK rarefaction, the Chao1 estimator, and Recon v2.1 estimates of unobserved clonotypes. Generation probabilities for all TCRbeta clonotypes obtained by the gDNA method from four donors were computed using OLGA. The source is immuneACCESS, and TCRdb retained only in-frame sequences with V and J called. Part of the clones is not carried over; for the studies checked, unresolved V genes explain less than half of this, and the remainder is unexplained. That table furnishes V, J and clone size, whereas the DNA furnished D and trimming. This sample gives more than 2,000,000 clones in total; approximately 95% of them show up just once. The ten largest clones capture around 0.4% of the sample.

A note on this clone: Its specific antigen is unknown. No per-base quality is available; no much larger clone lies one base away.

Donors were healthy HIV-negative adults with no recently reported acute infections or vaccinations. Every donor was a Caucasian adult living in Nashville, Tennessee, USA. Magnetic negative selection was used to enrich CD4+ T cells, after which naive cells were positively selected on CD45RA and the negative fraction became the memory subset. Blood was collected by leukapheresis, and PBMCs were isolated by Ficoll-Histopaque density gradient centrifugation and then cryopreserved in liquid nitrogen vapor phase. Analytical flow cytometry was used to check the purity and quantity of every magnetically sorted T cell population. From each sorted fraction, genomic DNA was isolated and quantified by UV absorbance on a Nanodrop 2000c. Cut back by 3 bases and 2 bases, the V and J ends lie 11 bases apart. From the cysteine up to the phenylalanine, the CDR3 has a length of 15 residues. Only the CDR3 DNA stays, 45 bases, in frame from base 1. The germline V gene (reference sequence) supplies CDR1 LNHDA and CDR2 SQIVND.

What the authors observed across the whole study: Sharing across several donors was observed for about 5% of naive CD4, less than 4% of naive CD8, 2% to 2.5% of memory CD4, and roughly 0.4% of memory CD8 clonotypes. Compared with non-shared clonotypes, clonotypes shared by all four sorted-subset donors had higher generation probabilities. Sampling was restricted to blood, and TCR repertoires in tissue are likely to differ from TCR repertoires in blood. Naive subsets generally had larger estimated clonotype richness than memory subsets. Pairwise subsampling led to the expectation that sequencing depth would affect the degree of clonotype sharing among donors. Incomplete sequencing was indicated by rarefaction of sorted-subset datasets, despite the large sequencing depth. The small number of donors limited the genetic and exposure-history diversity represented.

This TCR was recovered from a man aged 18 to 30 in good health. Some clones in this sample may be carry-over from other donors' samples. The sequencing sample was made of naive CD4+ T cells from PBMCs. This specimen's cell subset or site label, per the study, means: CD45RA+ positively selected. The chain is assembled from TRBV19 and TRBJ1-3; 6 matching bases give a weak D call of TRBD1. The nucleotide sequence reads TGTGCCAGTAGTATGGGCAGGGGAACTGGAAACACCATATATTTT. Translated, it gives CASSMGRGTGNTIYF.